The 13 T cell receptor beta chains reported below all come from one sample, sequenced in a study of T cells in Graves' hyperthyroidism and ophthalmopathy. RNA transcripts gave rise to amplified TCR beta CDR3 regions. When the TCR CDR3 underwent first-round RT-PCR, the HTBI primer set was used. TCRdb called the multiplex PCR reads again in MiXCR, with one record for every CDR3 protein. The sample has about 700,000 distinct CDR3 sequences; approximately 14% are singletons. Sequencing input: blood. Receptors originate from a woman in her late teens or twenties with Graves' hyperthyroidism.

The chain employs TRBV6-1 and TRBJ1-5; D not certain. The germline CDR1 and CDR2 sequences are MNHNS and SASEGT. CDR3 size: 17 residues. Trimming cost V 6 bases and J 6 bases, with 24 bases left between them. CDR3 region: CASSPTSTAVKIQPQHF. CDR3 DNA: TGTGCCAGCAGCCCAACTTCGACGGCCGTTAAGATTCAGCCCCAGCATTTT.

This chain joins TRBV4-1 and TRBJ2-3; 11 nucleotides match TRBD2. The V segment lost 3 bases and the J segment 6 bases; nucleotides outside the gene matches: 5. The germline V gene has CDR1 MGHRA and CDR2 YSYEKL. The CDR3 sequence is 15 residues long. CDR3 DNA sequence: TGCGCCAGCAGCCATCAAACTAGCGGGAGCGATACGCAGTATTTT. It is translated as CASSHQTSGSDTQYF.

This clonotype appeared a few times. This chain uses TRBV24-1 with TRBJ2-2; 8 nucleotides line up with TRBD1. CDR1 is KGHDR, CDR2 SFDVKD, per germline. The V gene end was trimmed by 2 bases and the J gene end by 1 base; junction bases not matched to a gene: 11. The CDR3 has 19 amino acids. CDR3 DNA: TGTGCCACCAGTGATTCCCCCGGACAGGGCTGGGGGAACACCGGGGAGCTGTTTTTT. Encoded protein: CATSDSPGQGWGNTGELFF.

The table lists this clonotype with many counts. The chain is built from TRBV7-6 and TRBJ2-3; 7 bases map to TRBD2. V gave up 5 bases and J gave up 2 bases; unmatched junction bases: 1. Germline CDR1 and CDR2: SGHVS and FNYEAQ. This CDR3 region has 13 residues. In DNA form, the CDR3 reads TGTGCCAGCAGCAGCGGGATCACAGATACGCAGTATTTT. Protein sequence: CASSSGITDTQYF.

In the case of this clonotype: This is likely a read error, given that the CDR3 carries no conserved phenylalanine or tryptophan at its end. This sequence joins TRBV6-1 and TRBJ1-5; D is uncertain. The CDR3 runs 14 residues. The germline V gene encodes CDR1 MNHNS and CDR2 SASEGT. V was cut by 3 bases and J by 6 bases, with 12 bases left in between. CDR3 sequence: CASSEFLVGQPQHL. The CDR3 DNA is TGTGCCAGCAGTGAGTTCCTGGTAGGTCAGCCCCAGCATTTG.

The table lists this clonotype with a few counts. This rearrangement joins TRBV4-2 to TRBJ1-3; D is perhaps TRBD1 (5 bases). V gave up 6 bases and J gave up 3 bases, with 15 bases separating them. CDR1 and CDR2 (germline): LGHNA, YNFKEQ. The CDR3 contains 15 residues. CDR3 nucleotides: TGTGCCAGCAGTTGGGAGGGGATAGATGGAAACACCATATATTTT. Its protein product is CASSWEGIDGNTIYF.

To note about this clonotype: One junction end disagrees with the germline gene, perhaps due to a read error. This sequence joins TRBV28 and TRBJ1-2; D may be TRBD1 (5 bases). Germline values: CDR1 MDHEN, CDR2 SYDVKM. The CDR3 spans 15 residues. The CDR3 region is CAGSSRPDTVGGYTF. The CDR3 bases are TGTGCCGGCAGTTCGCGCCCGGACACCGTAGGTGGCTACACCTTC.

A word on this clonotype: One junction end does not reproduce the germline sequence, and a read error may be involved. This chain connects TRBV10-3 to TRBJ2-7; D is unclear. Germline-derived CDR1 and CDR2 are ENHRY and SYGVKD. CDR3 size: 11 residues. The chain's CDR3 is CAIRDSHEQYF. DNA for the CDR3: TGTGCCATCAGAGACTCCCACGAGCAGTACTTC.

This clonotype was picked up many times. The V and J genes are TRBV6-1 and TRBJ2-3; 12 bases are shared with TRBD2. The ends lost 5 bases at V and 2 bases at J; junction bases unmatched: 14. CDR1 MNHNS and CDR2 SASEGT come from the germline V gene. This CDR3 region has 19 residues. The CDR3 bases are TGTGCCAGCAGTCGCGATCAAGGACGGACTAGCGGGGACACAGATACGCAGTATTTT. It translates to CASSRDQGRTSGDTDTQYF.

The CDR3 DNA sequence: TGTGCCAGCAGCTTGGAATCTAGGCTTGTAGGCAATGAGCAGTTCTTC. Its translation: CASSLESRLVGNEQFF. V and J are TRBV5-6 and TRBJ2-1; D ambiguous. Germline V gene data show CDR1 as SGHDT and CDR2 as YYEEEE. This CDR3 has 16 amino acids. Trimming stripped 0 bases from V and 6 bases from J, with 16 bases between.

The rearrangement links TRBV3-1 to TRBJ2-1, with D uncertain. The CDR3 covers 16 residues. Trimming cost V 0 bases and J 8 bases, with 17 bases left between them. Germline CDR1 is LGHDT and CDR2 is YNNKEL (reference sequence). The CDR3 DNA reads as TGTGCCAGCAGCCAAGATGCGCTAGTCGTATCTGATGAGCAGTTCTTC. Translating it yields CASSQDALVVSDEQFF.

This clonotype has at least ten counts. This chain uses TRBV12-3 or TRBV12-4 with TRBJ2-5, with TRBD2 as a possible D gene (7 bases). Trimming left V 3 bases short and J 5 bases short, with 13 bases between. The CDR3 has 14 residues. The CDR3, as DNA: TGTGCCAGCAGTTTCGGGGGGCGTGAGGAGACCCAGTACTTC. Translated, it gives CASSFGGREETQYF.

In this sample, this clonotype turned up many times. The chain combines TRBV20-1 with TRBJ2-5; the D is unclear. Germline V lookup: CDR1 DFQATT, CDR2 SNEGSKA (reference sequence). The CDR3 is 12 residues long. The V and J ends lost 3 bases and 2 bases respectively, with 7 bases between them. CDR3 region: CSASSFQETQYF. The CDR3, as DNA: TGCAGTGCTAGTAGCTTTCAAGAGACCCAGTACTTC.